A single sample is the source of the 31 T cell receptor beta chains below, sequenced in a study of cytomegalovirus exposure and HLA in healthy donors. In the PCR, 60 Vbeta and 13 Jbeta primers were used. This table comes from immunoSEQ multiplex PCR, and its TCRdb copy is limited to in-frame clones, with some not included. The sample yields fewer than 110,000 clones, roughly 80% seen once. Sequencing was performed on PBMCs. The receptors shown here come from a man aged 35 to 55 in good health and CMV-seronegative.

The rearrangement links TRBV30 to TRBJ1-2; TRBD1 matches 8 bases. Trimming at V came to 1 base and at J to 3 bases, leaving 4 bases not matched to a gene. Germline V gives CDR1 GTSNPN, CDR2 SVGIG (reference sequence). This CDR3 is 14 amino acids long. The CDR3, as DNA: TGTGCCTGGAGTGCGGACAGGGCCCACTATGGCTACACCTTC. This gives the protein CAWSADRAHYGYTF.

This clone has more than one count but fewer than ten. This sequence joins TRBV5-1 and TRBJ1-6; 9 bases match TRBD1. V was pared by 3 bases and J by 5 bases, with 3 bases of the junction left unmatched. The CDR3 extends over 15 amino acids. CDR1 and CDR2 (germline): SGHRS, YFSETQ. The CDR3 nucleotides are TGCGCCAGCAGCTGGGGGGACAGGGATAATTCACCCCTCCACTTT. Its protein is CASSWGDRDNSPLHF.

The chain links TRBV30 to TRBJ2-5; no reliable D call. Germline V CDR1 and CDR2: GTSNPN, SVGIG (reference sequence). CDR3 size: 13 residues. The V end was cut by 3 bases, the J end by 7 bases, with 15 bases between. CDR3 coding DNA: TGTGCCTGGAGCGACTTACCCGGCGGGACCCAGTACTTC. Its translation is CAWSDLPGGTQYF.

V gene TRBV19 combines with J gene TRBJ1-1; the D is unclear. The germline V gene encodes CDR1 LNHDA and CDR2 SQIVND (reference sequence). This CDR3 has 14 residues. The V end was cut by 1 base, the J end by 5 bases, with 11 bases between. The CDR3 loop reads CASSIGARGTEAFF. CDR3 coding DNA: TGTGCCAGTAGTATAGGGGCTAGAGGGACTGAAGCTTTCTTT.

As DNA, the CDR3 is TGCGCCAGCAGCCATGCCAGACTAGCGGGGGGGCCCGGTGAGCAGTTCTTC. Protein sequence: CASSHARLAGGPGEQFF. The V and J genes are TRBV4-1 and TRBJ2-1, with 14 bases that match TRBD2. The CDR3 has 17 residues. After removal of 3 bases from V and 9 bases from J, the junction contained 10 bases not matched to a gene. The germline V gene encodes CDR1 MGHRA and CDR2 YSYEKL.

This chain uses TRBV5-1 with TRBJ2-3, with TRBD2 matching over 8 bases. The germline V gene has CDR1 SGHRS and CDR2 YFSETQ. The V gene end was trimmed by 6 bases and the J gene end by 5 bases; junction bases not matched to a gene: 11. The CDR3 spans 15 residues. The CDR3 region has the DNA TGCGCCAGCATCGGGGGGGGCCCGGGGCAAGATACGCAGTATTTT. Residues: CASIGGGPGQDTQYF.

In this sample, this clone turned up once. The V gene is TRBV2, the J gene TRBJ1-1; no clear D. V was clipped by 3 bases and J by 10 bases, with 15 bases between them. Germline assignment: CDR1 SNHLY and CDR2 FYNNEI. The CDR3 is 13 residues long. The CDR3 DNA sequence: TGTGCCAGCAGTGAGAATGGCGGTCAAGGAGCTTTCTTT. It codes for CASSENGGQGAFF.

This clone was counted between two and nine times. The CDR3 protein is CSVDRSGGSGGYTF. CDR3 DNA sequence: TGCAGCGTCGACAGGTCGGGAGGGTCAGGTGGCTACACCTTC. This chain joins TRBV29-1 and TRBJ1-2; D is possibly TRBD1 (6 bases). V gave up 6 bases and J gave up 7 bases, with 21 bases separating them. CDR1 and CDR2 (germline): SQVTM, ANQGSEA. This CDR3 comprises 14 residues.

This chain connects TRBV6-5 to TRBJ2-5; D perhaps matches TRBD2 (7 bases). This CDR3 has 15 amino acids. V shed 2 bases and J shed 1 base, with 11 bases lying between them. Germline CDR1 MNHEY, CDR2 SVGAGI. The CDR3 spells CASSYGRGTQETQYF. DNA for the CDR3: TGTGCCAGCAGTTACGGGAGGGGGACCCAAGAGACCCAGTACTTC.

This chain links TRBV6-4 with TRBJ2-3; tentative D call: TRBD2 (6 bases). Looked up from germline, CDR1 is MRHNA and CDR2 is SNTAGT. The CDR3 length is 13 residues. Between the trimmed V and J ends, which lost 0 bases and 6 bases, there was a span of 7 bases. In DNA, the CDR3 is TGTGCCAGCAGTGACTCCGGGAGTGATACGCAGTATTTT. Translation gives CASSDSGSDTQYF.

V usage is TRBV7-9 and J usage is TRBJ1-2; 7 bases agree with TRBD1. The CDR3 is made up of 13 amino acids. The germline CDR1 and CDR2 sequences are SEHNR and FQNEAQ (reference sequence). V was pared by 5 bases and J by 6 bases, with 6 bases of the junction left unmatched. The CDR3 protein is CASSQTGIHGYTF. The CDR3, as DNA: TGTGCCAGCAGCCAGACAGGGATCCATGGCTACACCTTC. The whole variable domain, remainder taken from reference TRBV7-9 and TRBJ1-2, is DTGVSQNPRHKITKRGQNVTFRCDPISEHNRLYWYRQTLGQGPEFLTYFQNEAQLEKSRLLSDRFSAERPKGSFSTLEIQRTEQGDSAMYLCASSQTGIHGYTFGSGTRLTVV.

The chain recombines TRBV19 with TRBJ1-2; TRBD1 matches 10 bases. CDR1 and CDR2 (germline): LNHDA, SQIVND (reference sequence). The ends lost 9 bases at V and 5 bases at J; junction bases unmatched: 3. This CDR3 spans 12 amino acids. The CDR3 here is CASGTGAYGYTF. The CDR3 bases are TGTGCCAGCGGGACAGGGGCTTATGGCTACACCTTC.

The chain recombines TRBV18 with TRBJ1-4; D uncertain. The V end was cut by 6 bases, the J end by 1 base, with 9 bases between. The germline V gene encodes CDR1 KGHSH and CDR2 LQKENI. CDR3 length: 14 amino acids. CDR3 sequence (DNA): TGTGCCAGCTCCGCGGGAGGAACTAATGAAAAACTGTTTTTT. It encodes CASSAGGTNEKLFF.

This clone is a singleton in its sample. Here the CDR3 DNA reads TGCGCCAGCAGCCAAGAAGGGACAGGTGGCTACACCTTC. Translating gives CASSQEGTGGYTF. V and J are TRBV4-3 and TRBJ1-2, with 8 positions matching TRBD1. The germline CDR1 and CDR2 sequences are LGHNA and YSLEER. The CDR3 spans 13 residues. V gave up 0 bases and J gave up 7 bases; unmatched junction bases: 1.

This chain connects TRBV5-1 to TRBJ1-1; a possible D gene is TRBD1 (6 bases). The CDR3 sequence is 15 residues long. The V gene's germline CDR1 is SGHRS and CDR2 YFSETQ. V gave up 1 base and J gave up 1 base, with 11 bases separating them. The CDR3 loop reads CASSLLGGRNTEAFF. CDR3 DNA sequence: TGCGCCAGCAGCTTGCTTGGGGGCAGGAACACTGAAGCTTTCTTT.

This clone was observed a few times. The chain has TRBV11-1 and TRBJ2-5, with TRBD1 identical over 9 bases. After removal of 6 bases from V and 5 bases from J, the junction contained 10 bases not matched to a gene. The CDR3 runs to 15 residues. The germline V gene encodes CDR1 SGHAT and CDR2 FQDESV (reference sequence). CDR3 in amino acids: CASSVGQGNAETQYF. CDR3 coding DNA: TGTGCCAGCAGTGTGGGACAGGGCAACGCGGAGACCCAGTACTTC.

Concerning this clone: The sample has other DNA sequences that encode this CDR3 too. The chain links TRBV6-1 to TRBJ1-2; possible D gene TRBD1, 6 bases. This CDR3 region has 15 residues. Germline V gene lookup returns CDR1 MNHNS and CDR2 SASEGT. V lost 2 bases, J lost 4 bases, and 14 bases lay in between. CDR3 in amino acids: CASSERGGRGYGYTF. Written as DNA, the CDR3 is TGTGCCAGCAGTGAAAGGGGGGGCAGAGGCTATGGCTACACCTTC.

V gene TRBV11-3 combines with J gene TRBJ2-7; D gene uncertain. CDR1 and CDR2 (germline): SGHNT, YENEEA. V lost 7 bases and J lost 0, with 13 bases in between. The CDR3 totals 14 residues. CDR3 residues: CASTDTLSSYEQYV. CDR3 sequence (DNA): TGTGCCAGCACCGACACCCTGAGCTCCTACGAGCAGTACGTC.

The J gene is TRBJ2-5, the V gene TRBV5-4, with 9 positions matching TRBD2. The ends lost 0 bases at V and 4 bases at J; junction bases unmatched: 7. The V gene's germline CDR1 is SGHNT and CDR2 YYREEE (reference sequence). The CDR3 has 16 residues. The CDR3 DNA is TGTGCCAGCAGCTTGGTAGGCGGGGGGGCCGGAGAGACCCAGTACTTC. This sequence encodes CASSLVGGGAGETQYF.

This clone was counted between two and nine times. The V call is TRBV19, the J call TRBJ1-1; TRBD1 agrees at 7 bases. Looked up from germline, CDR1 is LNHDA and CDR2 is SQIVND (reference sequence). The CDR3 is made up of 16 amino acids. Trimming took 5 bases from V and 4 from J; bases not matched to a gene: 13. This CDR3 reads CASSASARRGATEAFF. As DNA, the CDR3 is TGTGCCAGTAGTGCCTCAGCGCGCAGGGGGGCCACTGAAGCTTTCTTT. Combining the CDR3 with reference TRBV19 and TRBJ1-1 gives the whole variable domain DGGITQSPKYLFRKEGQNVTLSCEQNLNHDAMYWYRQDPGQGLRLIYYSQIVNDFQKGDIAEGYSVSREKKESFPLTVTSAQKNPTAFYLCASSASARRGATEAFFGQGTRLTVV.

The gene calls are TRBV9 and TRBJ1-5, with D uncertain. The CDR3 totals 15 residues. From germline, CDR1 is SGDLS and CDR2 YYNGEE. Trimming left V 5 bases short and J 5 bases short, with 17 bases between. The CDR3 coding sequence is TGTGCCAGCAGAGATAGATCGGGAGCCGATCAGCCCCAGCATTTT. As protein: CASRDRSGADQPQHF.

This sequence joins TRBV5-5 and TRBJ1-5; 8 nucleotides agree with TRBD1. Germline CDR1 SGHKS, CDR2 YYEKEE (reference sequence). CDR3 length: 14 residues. Losses at the gene ends were 4 bases for V and 5 bases for J; bases not matched to a gene: 5. The CDR3 DNA reads TGTGCCAGCAGCCCGCAGGGGGCCGATCAGCCCCAGCATTTT. Protein: CASSPQGADQPQHF.

V usage is TRBV29-1 and J usage is TRBJ2-1; TRBD1 matches at 8 bases. The CDR3 loop spans 13 amino acids. V dropped 3 bases and J dropped 7; count of bases not matched to a gene: 5. Germline V gene sequence: CDR1 SQVTM, CDR2 ANQGSEA. In nucleotides, the CDR3 is TGCAGCGTTGAGCCAGGGGGCAAGAATGAGCAGTTCTTC. Its protein product is CSVEPGGKNEQFF.

The V gene is TRBV11-2, the J gene TRBJ2-7; 7 bases line up with TRBD2. The CDR3 length is 12 residues. The J segment lost 10 bases and the V segment lost 0 bases, leaving 3 bases of the junction unmatched. CDR1 and CDR2 (germline): SGHAT, FQNNGV. The DNA of the CDR3 is TGTGCCAGCAGCTTAGATGGGAGGGCCCAGTACGTC. This codes for CASSLDGRAQYV.

The rearrangement links TRBV19 to TRBJ1-5; possibly TRBD1 for D (5 bases). V dropped 3 bases and J dropped 8 bases, with 14 bases sitting between them. Germline V gene lookup returns CDR1 LNHDA and CDR2 SQIVND (reference sequence). The CDR3 totals 14 residues. The CDR3 coding sequence is TGTGCCAGTAGTATCTTAGGGGAGGGGAAGCCCCAGCATTTT. Protein sequence: CASSILGEGKPQHF.

The chain carries TRBV5-1 and TRBJ2-6; 12 bases agree with TRBD1. The CDR3 extends over 19 amino acids. Germline-derived CDR1 and CDR2 are SGHRS and YFSETQ. V dropped 4 bases and J dropped 0; count of bases not matched to a gene: 8. The CDR3 loop reads CASSPARDRGPSGANVLTF. CDR3 sequence (DNA): TGCGCCAGCAGCCCTGCGAGGGACAGGGGGCCCTCTGGGGCCAACGTCCTGACTTTC.

The V and J genes are TRBV5-1 and TRBJ1-1, with D unclear. Per the germline V gene, CDR1 is SGHRS and CDR2 is YFSETQ. This CDR3 region has 15 residues. Trimming removed 1 base at V and 2 bases at J, with 12 bases between. In DNA, the CDR3 is TGCGCCAGCAGCTTGTTTTCGGGAGGCAACACTGAAGCTTTCTTT. Residues: CASSLFSGGNTEAFF. The full variable domain, completed using reference TRBV5-1 and TRBJ1-1, is KAGVTQTPRYLIKTRGQQVTLSCSPISGHRSVSWYQQTPGQGLQFLFEYFSETQRNKGNFPGRFSGRQFSNSRSEMNVSTLELGDSALYLCASSLFSGGNTEAFFGQGTRLTVV.

This chain uses TRBV10-3 with TRBJ2-5; 11 nucleotides line up with TRBD1. Trimming removed 6 bases from V and 5 bases from J; junction bases left unmatched: 8. This CDR3 contains 15 residues. Per the germline V gene, CDR1 is ENHRY and CDR2 is SYGVKD. The CDR3 loop reads CAIRVGTGGSETQYF. CDR3 in DNA: TGTGCCATCAGGGTCGGGACAGGGGGGTCGGAGACCCAGTACTTC.

Here the CDR3 DNA reads TGTGCCAGCAGCCCAGGGGCTGGGACTACATACAATGAGCAGTTCTTC. It encodes CASSPGAGTTYNEQFF. The J gene is TRBJ2-1, the V gene TRBV7-8, with a weak D call TRBD2 (7 bases). Per germline, CDR1 SGHVS and CDR2 FQNEAQ. The CDR3 length is 16 residues. V lost 5 bases and J 4 bases, leaving 18 bases between the germline ends. The full variable domain, in which reference TRBV7-8 and TRBJ2-1 provide the parts outside the CDR3, is GAGVSQSPRYKVAKRGQDVALRCDPISGHVSLFWYQQALGQGPEFLTYFQNEAQLDKSGLPSDRFFAERPEGSVSTLKIQRTQQEDSAVYLCASSPGAGTTYNEQFFGPGTRLTVL.

This rearrangement joins TRBV21-1 to TRBJ1-5; TRBD1 was called by the table and not checked on the DNA. TRBV21-1 is assigned pseudogene status. This CDR3 is 15 amino acids long. The CDR3 loop is CASSSRTGGNQPQHF. CDR3 DNA sequence: TGTGCCAGCAGCAGCCGGACAGGGGGCAATCAGCCCCAGCATTTT.

The chain links TRBV6-5 to TRBJ2-3, with TRBD2 identical over 9 bases. V trimming: 8 bases; J trimming: 4 bases; junction bases outside the gene matches: 7. This CDR3 has 14 amino acids. Germline loops: CDR1 MNHEY, CDR2 SVGAGI. CDR3 sequence (DNA): TGTGCCAGCGGGTCGCGGGGGGGCTCAGATACGCAGTATTTT. It is translated as CASGSRGGSDTQYF.